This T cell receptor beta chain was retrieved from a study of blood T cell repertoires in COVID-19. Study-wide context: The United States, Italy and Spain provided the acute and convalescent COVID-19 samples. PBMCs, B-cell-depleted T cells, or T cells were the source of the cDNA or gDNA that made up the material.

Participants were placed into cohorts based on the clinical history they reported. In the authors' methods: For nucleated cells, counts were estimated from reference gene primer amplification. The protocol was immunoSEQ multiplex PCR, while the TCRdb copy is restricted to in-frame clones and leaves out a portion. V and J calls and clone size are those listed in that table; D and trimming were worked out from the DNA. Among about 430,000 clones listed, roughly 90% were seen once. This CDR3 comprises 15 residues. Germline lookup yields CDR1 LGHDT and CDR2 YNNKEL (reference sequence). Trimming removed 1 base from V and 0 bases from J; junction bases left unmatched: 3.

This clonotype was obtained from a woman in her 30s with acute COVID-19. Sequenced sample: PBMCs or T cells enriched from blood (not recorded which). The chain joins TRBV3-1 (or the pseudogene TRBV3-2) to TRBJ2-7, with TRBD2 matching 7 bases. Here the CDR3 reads CASSQGASGSYEQYF. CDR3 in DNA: TGTGCCAGCAGCCAAGGGGCTAGCGGCTCCTACGAGCAGTACTTC.